This TCR beta chain was documented in a study of blood T cells in healthy people across ages. Study findings and constraints: A roughly linear fall in TCR beta diversity per million T cells was seen with increasing age.

This clonotype was seen more than once but under ten times. Its antigen is still unknown. The second PCR ran about 6 to 12 cycles with a sample-barcoded 5' primer and J-beta primers. TCRdb independently ran MiXCR on the 5' RACE reads; one entry per CDR3 protein. The sample gives roughly 730,000 distinct CDR3 sequences, more than 55% of which show up once; 20% to 30% is in the top ten. Germline CDR1 SGHTA, CDR2 FQGNSA. The CDR3 covers 16 residues. V lost 1 base to trimming and J lost 1 base; unmatched junction nucleotides: 5. The specimen was blood. The receptor was derived from a man between 35 and 55 years old in good health. The rearrangement joins TRBV7-2 to TRBJ2-5; TRBD2 matches at 8 bases. The DNA of the CDR3 is TGTGCCAGCAGCTTAGGGGCTAGCGGGCCCCAAGAGACCCAGTACTTC. It codes for CASSLGASGPQETQYF.